Reported below is one T cell receptor beta chain. The target antigen is unknown. Looked up from germline, CDR1 is LGHNA and CDR2 is YNFKEQ. This CDR3 contains 16 residues. Trimming at V came to 0 bases and at J to 13 bases, leaving 8 bases not matched to a gene. This sample was included in a study of cytomegalovirus exposure and HLA in healthy donors. Study as a whole: It was reported in a later analysis that the 100 to 150 validation repertoires used the same platform as the approximately 690 first-cohort repertoires. Study outcomes and limitations: In the 100 to 150 validation repertoires, just under 95% of cluster scores exceeded 0, per a later analysis. In vitro testing confirmed a few CMV-associated chains as specific for CMV antigens. Generally TCR sequences proved uncommon, though certain public TCRs appeared in numerous donors.

Some clones are missing from TCRdb's copy, which holds only in-frame ones; the method was immunoSEQ multiplex PCR. The sample comprises around 190,000 clones, around 88% of which are singletons, and over 1.3% rests with the top ten. The chain is built from TRBV4-2 and TRBJ1-6, with 11 bases aligning to TRBD1. Sequencing input: PBMCs. This TCR came from a young woman in good health and CMV-seronegative. The CDR3: CASSQDQGTGGRPLHF. CDR3 DNA: TGTGCCAGCAGCCAAGATCAAGGGACAGGGGGACGGCCCCTCCACTTT.